This T cell receptor beta chain is drawn from a study of blood T cell repertoires in COVID-19 (dated by TCRdb to the early 2020s). Study-level background: Collaborator samples came from the United States, Italy and Spain and covered acute and convalescent phases of COVID-19. The prospective study material was composed of cDNA or gDNA derived from T cells, B-cell-depleted T cells, or PBMCs. Subjects who had been exposed to COVID-19, were actively infected with it, or had recovered from it provided the deeply sampled blood TCRbeta repertoires that made up the dataset. The repertoires were released in a freely available public database intended as a resource for research on the immune response to SARS-CoV-2. Samples came from the ongoing ImmuneRACE study (first 160 participants) plus 1,254 subjects from 6 global collaborators. Nearly every sample came with metadata listing a de-identified subject ID, COVID-19 status, age in years and sex. Where available, HLA class I and class II types were taken from metadata supplied by the sample provider and were not determined by assay-based typing.

General study outcomes and caveats: The amount of clinical and demographic metadata varied by source and participant and was provided uncurated.

The trim is 2 bases for V and 6 bases for J, with a gap of 13 bases between the germline ends. The CDR3, cysteine through phenylalanine, is 15 amino acids long. The kept DNA is CDR3 alone, 45 bases in frame from the first base. Via the germline V gene, CDR1 is MRHNA and CDR2 SNTAGT. A note on this clone: No antigen is known for it. Base qualities are missing; no much larger clone stands one base away.

TCRbeta CDR3 regions were amplified from genomic DNA by means of the immunoSEQ Assay, a bias-controlled multiplex PCR. As for how the authors treated the data: Nucleated cell counts per sample were estimated from amplification of reference gene primers within the assay. Sequence reads were collapsed and filtered to measure the absolute abundance of every unique TCRbeta CDR3 rearrangement. For each sample, productive Simpson clonality was calculated as the square root of Simpson's diversity index over productive rearrangements. TCRdb stores this immuneACCESS table with in-frame sequences only. Part of the clones is absent; in the studies checked, under half of the shortfall reflects unresolved V genes, and no reason is known for the rest. V and J calls and clone size are as listed in that table; D and trimming were resolved from the DNA. Across this sample there are just over 650,000 clones, with 70% to 90% seen only once. The ten most abundant clones make up roughly 0.25% of the sample.

Collaborating institutions collected whole blood in K2EDTA tubes following their own protocols. For TCRbeta analysis, collaborator samples were shipped as frozen whole blood, as isolated PBMCs, or as DNA extracted from either sample type. This chain joins TRBV6-4 to TRBJ2-2; TRBD1 is a possible D gene, resting on 5 matching bases. This receptor was obtained from a woman between 18 and 30 years old with acute or convalescent COVID-19. Sequencing input: peripheral blood. This receptor carries the CDR3 CASSDPSEQAGELFF. The nucleotides are TGTGCCAGCAGTGACCCCTCCGAACAGGCCGGGGAGCTGTTTTTT.